These T cell receptor beta chains were read from a single sample in a study of somatic mutations in cytotoxic T cells in rheumatoid arthritis. Assay: immunoSEQ multiplex PCR; the TCRdb copy retains only in-frame clones and omits some. The sample comprises around 23,000 clones, about four fifths of which are singletons, and roughly 3.8% rests with the top ten. The sample comprised CD8+ T cells sorted from blood. Receptors were obtained from an adult with rheumatoid arthritis. Both conserved end residues are part of each CDR3. Each record gives: D gene, V gene, J gene, CDR3 protein. The D gene is left open where the match is weak.

>.|TRBV6-5|TRBJ2-7
CASSGAGASYEQYF
>.|TRBV19|TRBJ1-5
CASSMWGGGDQPQHF
>.|TRBV6-6|TRBJ1-5
CASSYGDTNQPQHF
>.|TRBV6-5|TRBJ2-7
CASSFLTGLGEQYF
>.|TRBV7-9|TRBJ1-4
CASSLGGRVNEKLFF
>TRBD2|TRBV29-1|TRBJ2-1
CSTDGGVDYNEQFF
>.|TRBV6-5|TRBJ1-5
CASSYSGWNQPQHF
>.|TRBV2|TRBJ1-3
CASSGYGGNTIYF
>.|TRBV4-2|TRBJ2-7
CASSRGESSSYEQYF
>.|TRBV7-8|TRBJ1-1
CASSLGAVWGGTEAFF
>.|TRBV5-5|TRBJ2-5
CASSLDVYPRGQETQYF
>.|TRBV5-1|TRBJ1-1
CASSLAGYTEAFF
>TRBD1|TRBV27|TRBJ2-7
CASRIDRGPLREQYF
>.|TRBV4-3|TRBJ2-6
CASSQDGGLSGANVLTF
>TRBD1|TRBV15|TRBJ1-2
CATSRDIGEGAVYYGYTF
>.|TRBV2|TRBJ1-6
CASSDNDGGFTSYNSPLHF
>TRBD1|TRBV19|TRBJ1-1
CASSPGTAEAFF
>.|TRBV4-3|TRBJ1-6
CASSQVVGQERSPLHF
>TRBD1|TRBV5-1|TRBJ2-2
CASRPTGYNTGELFF
>.|TRBV5-6|TRBJ1-2
CASSRGHTAAPNYGYTF
>TRBD1|TRBV7-9|TRBJ1-1
CASSPGQGYTEAFF